This T cell receptor (beta chain) is drawn from a study of shared clonotypes between healthy human individuals. This clone showed up just a few times. The sorted-subset replicate PCRs were given 200 ng DNA, which is 25,000 to 35,000 T cell genomes. Profiled with immunoSEQ multiplex PCR; TCRdb holds only in-frame clones, not every one. The data contain millions of clones, 90% to 95% of them singletons. The sample was naive CD4+ T cells sorted from blood. Subset specified: CD45RA+ positively selected. This TCR was recovered from a man between 18 and 29 years old in good health.

The CDR3 here is CASSVVSGARTGELFF. The CDR3 DNA reads as TGTGCCAGCAGCGTAGTTTCGGGGGCTCGCACCGGGGAGCTGTTTTTT. The rearrangement links TRBV9 to TRBJ2-2; either TRBD1 or TRBD2 may supply D (6 bases each). V dropped 0 bases and J dropped 4 bases, with 13 bases sitting between them. The CDR3 loop spans 16 amino acids. Germline values: CDR1 SGDLS, CDR2 YYNGEE.